The entry that follows covers one T cell receptor (beta chain) sequence. Its target is unknown. The TRB libraries of cDNA were built by UMI-labeled 5' RACE. TCRdb reprocessed the 5' RACE reads; each CDR3 protein has one entry and no DNA is given. The sample spans around 50,000 distinct CDR3 sequences; the ten largest clones claim 0.56%. CD45RO-CCR7+CD27+CD95- was the phenotype of naive CD8+ T cells. The data were taken from a study of CXCR3-negative and CXCR3-positive naive CD8 T cells. Study results and limitations: Once cells were cryopreserved, CXCR3 expression went down partly, and most assays used fresh PBMCs. CXCR3-positive naive cells carried more hydrophobic TRB CDR3s than CXCR3-negative naive cells did.

Source material: naive CXCR3+ CD8+ T cells from blood. Subset denoted: CD45RO-CCR7+CD27+CD95- naive CD8+ T cells expressing CXCR3 (TNR3+). The TCR was taken from a human donor in good health. Some clones in this sample may be carry-over from other donors' samples.

The CDR3 loop is CSVDPGWGNEQFF. This rearrangement joins TRBV29-1 to TRBJ2-1. Germline V CDR1 and CDR2: SQVTM, ANQGSEA. The CDR3 runs to 13 residues.